The sample holds one count of the clone carrying this T cell receptor (beta chain). Its matching antigen is unknown. Since a much larger clone is just one base distant, this may be a read error. A modified ARM-PCR protocol with three rounds of nested PCR amplified TCRbeta. TCRdb re-called the multiplex PCR reads with MiXCR, one entry per CDR3 protein. The sample carries about 78,000 distinct CDR3 sequences, roughly 80% recorded once. This specimen belongs to a study of tumor and adjacent non-tumor tissue in lung cancer. About the research overall: The cohort had 12 to 13 adenocarcinoma, a couple of squamous cell and 1 small cell patients. The patients, approximately 9 men and roughly 5 women, were roughly 30 to 80 with stage I to III disease. Regarding the study as a whole: TCR diversity was significantly greater in tumor than normal lung tissue. Higher tumor TCR diversity was associated with shorter survival.

The CDR3 loop spans 13 amino acids. Looked up from germline, CDR1 is MDHEN and CDR2 is SYDVKM. RNA was extracted from bulk tissue without any cell sorting. The clonotype originates from a woman aged 45-59 years with non-small cell lung cancer. The source material was lung tumor tissue. This rearrangement joins TRBV28 to TRBJ2-1, with D uncertain. CDR3 loop: CASRDSSCNEQFF. DNA for the CDR3: TGTGCCAGCAGGGATAGCTCCTGCAATGAGCAGTTCTTC.